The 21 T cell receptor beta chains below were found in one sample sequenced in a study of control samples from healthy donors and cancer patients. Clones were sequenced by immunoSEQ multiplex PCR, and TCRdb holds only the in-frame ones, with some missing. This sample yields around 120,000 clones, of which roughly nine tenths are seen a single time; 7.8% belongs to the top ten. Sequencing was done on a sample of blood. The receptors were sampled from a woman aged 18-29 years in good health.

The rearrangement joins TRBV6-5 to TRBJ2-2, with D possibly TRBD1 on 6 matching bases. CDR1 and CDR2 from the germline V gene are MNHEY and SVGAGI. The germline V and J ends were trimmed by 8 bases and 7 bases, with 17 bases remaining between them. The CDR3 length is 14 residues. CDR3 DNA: TGTGCCAGCGGGTTAGCGACAGGTATCGGGGAGCTGTTTTTT. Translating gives CASGLATGIGELFF.

In DNA, the CDR3 is TGTGCCACCAGCCTAGCAAGCGGGTATTCCTACAATGAGCAGTTCTTC. Its protein is CATSLASGYSYNEQFF. J is TRBJ2-1 and V is TRBV15; TRBD2 is a possible D gene (6 bases). The V gene lost 5 bases and the J gene lost 1 base, with 15 bases spanning the gap. CDR3 size: 16 residues. The V gene's germline CDR1 is LNHNV and CDR2 YYDKDF (reference sequence).

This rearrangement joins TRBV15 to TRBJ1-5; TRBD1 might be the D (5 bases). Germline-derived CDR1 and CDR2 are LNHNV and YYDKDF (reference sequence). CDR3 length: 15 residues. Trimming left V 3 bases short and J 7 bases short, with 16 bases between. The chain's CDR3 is CATSRDAGIGQPQHF. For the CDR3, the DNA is TGTGCCACCAGCAGGGACGCAGGGATCGGGCAGCCCCAGCATTTT. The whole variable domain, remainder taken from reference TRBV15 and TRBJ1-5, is DAMVIQNPRYQVTQFGKPVTLSCSQTLNHNVMYWYQQKSSQAPKLLFHYYDKDFNNEADTPDNFQSRRPNTSFCFLDIRSPGLGDTAMYLCATSRDAGIGQPQHFGDGTRLSIL.

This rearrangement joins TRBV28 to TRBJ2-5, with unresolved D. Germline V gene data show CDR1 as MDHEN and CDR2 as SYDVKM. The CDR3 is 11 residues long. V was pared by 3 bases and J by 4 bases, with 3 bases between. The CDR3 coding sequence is TGTGCCAGCAGTTTTGTAGAGACCCAGTACTTC. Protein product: CASSFVETQYF.

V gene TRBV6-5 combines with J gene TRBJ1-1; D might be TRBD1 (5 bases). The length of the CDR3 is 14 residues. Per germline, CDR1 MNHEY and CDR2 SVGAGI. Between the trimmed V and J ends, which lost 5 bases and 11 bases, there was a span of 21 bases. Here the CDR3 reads CASSPSRDPGRAFF. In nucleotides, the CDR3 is TGTGCCAGCAGTCCAAGCCGGGACCCTGGCAGGGCTTTCTTT.

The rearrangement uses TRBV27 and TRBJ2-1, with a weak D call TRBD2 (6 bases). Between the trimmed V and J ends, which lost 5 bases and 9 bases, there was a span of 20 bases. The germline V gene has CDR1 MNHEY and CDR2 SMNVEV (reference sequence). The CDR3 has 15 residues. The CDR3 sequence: CASSGPLGGAGEQFF. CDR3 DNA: TGTGCCAGCAGTGGGCCCCTGGGCGGGGCCGGTGAGCAGTTCTTC.

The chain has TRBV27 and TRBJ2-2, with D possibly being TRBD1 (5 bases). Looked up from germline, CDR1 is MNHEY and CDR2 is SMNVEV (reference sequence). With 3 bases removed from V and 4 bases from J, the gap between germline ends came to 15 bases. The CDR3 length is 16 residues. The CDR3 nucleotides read TGTGCCAGCAGTTTGGGGCCCCCCCCGTCCACCGGGGAGCTGTTTTTT. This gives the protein CASSLGPPPSTGELFF.

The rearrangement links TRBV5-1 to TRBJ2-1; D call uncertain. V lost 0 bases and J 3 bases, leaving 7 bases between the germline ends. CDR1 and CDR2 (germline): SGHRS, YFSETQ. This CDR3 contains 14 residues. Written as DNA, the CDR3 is TGCGCCAGCAGCTTGGTGGCCGACTACAATGAGCAGTTCTTC. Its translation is CASSLVADYNEQFF.

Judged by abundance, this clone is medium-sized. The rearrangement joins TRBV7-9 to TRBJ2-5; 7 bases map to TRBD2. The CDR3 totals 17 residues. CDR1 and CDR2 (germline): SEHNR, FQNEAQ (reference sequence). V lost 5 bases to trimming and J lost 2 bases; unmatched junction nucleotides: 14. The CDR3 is CASSQKSGGRKQETQYF. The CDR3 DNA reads TGTGCCAGCAGCCAAAAGAGTGGCGGGAGAAAACAAGAGACCCAGTACTTC.

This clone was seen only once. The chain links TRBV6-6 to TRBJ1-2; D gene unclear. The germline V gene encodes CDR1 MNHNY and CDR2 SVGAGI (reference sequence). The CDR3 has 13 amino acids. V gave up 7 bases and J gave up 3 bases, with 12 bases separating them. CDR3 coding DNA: TGTGCCAGCAAGGCCTTCACCTACTATGGCTACACCTTC. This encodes CASKAFTYYGYTF.

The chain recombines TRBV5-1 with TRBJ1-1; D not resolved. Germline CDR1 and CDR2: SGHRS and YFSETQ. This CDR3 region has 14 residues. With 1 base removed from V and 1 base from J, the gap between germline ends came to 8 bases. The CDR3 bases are TGCGCCAGCAGCTTGCAAGCCCCGAACACTGAAGCTTTCTTT. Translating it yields CASSLQAPNTEAFF.

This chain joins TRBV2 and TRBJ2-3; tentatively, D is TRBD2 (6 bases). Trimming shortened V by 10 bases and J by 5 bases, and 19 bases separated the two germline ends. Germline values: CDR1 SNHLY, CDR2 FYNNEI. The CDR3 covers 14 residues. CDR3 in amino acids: CATRDSRLIDTQYF. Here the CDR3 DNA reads TGTGCCACCAGGGACTCCCGATTGATAGATACGCAGTATTTT. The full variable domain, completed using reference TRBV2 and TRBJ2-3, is EPEVTQTPSHQVTQMGQEVILRCVPISNHLYFYWYRQILGQKVEFLVSFYNNEISEKSEIFDDQFSVERPDGSNFTLKIRSTKLEDSAMYFCATRDSRLIDTQYFGPGTRLTVL.

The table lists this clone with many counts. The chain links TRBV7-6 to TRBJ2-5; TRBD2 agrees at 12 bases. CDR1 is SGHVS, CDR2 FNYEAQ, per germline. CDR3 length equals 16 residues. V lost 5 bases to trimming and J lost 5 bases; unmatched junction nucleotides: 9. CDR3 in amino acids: CASSAQLAGGPETQYF. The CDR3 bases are TGTGCCAGCAGCGCCCAGCTAGCGGGGGGGCCCGAGACCCAGTACTTC.

CDR3 coding DNA: TGTGCCAGCAGTGGGACTGGGACTAGCGGGAGATTAGATACGCAGTATTTT. Protein: CASSGTGTSGRLDTQYF. The chain joins TRBV25-1 to TRBJ2-3, with 14 nucleotides matching TRBD2. The trim removed 4 bases at V and 5 bases at J, leaving 8 bases unmatched. CDR3 size: 17 residues. CDR1 is MGHDK and CDR2 is SYGVNS in the germline V gene.

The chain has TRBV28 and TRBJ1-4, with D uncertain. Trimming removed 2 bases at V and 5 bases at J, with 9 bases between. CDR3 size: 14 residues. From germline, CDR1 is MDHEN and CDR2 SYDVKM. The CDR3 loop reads CASSLVTGNEKLFF. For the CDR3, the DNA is TGTGCCAGCAGTTTAGTAACGGGGAATGAAAAACTGTTTTTT.

The CDR3 region is CASSQTLEKLFF. In nucleotides, the CDR3 is TGTGCCAGCAGCCAAACCCTTGAAAAACTGTTTTTT. This rearrangement joins TRBV3-1 (or the pseudogene TRBV3-2) to TRBJ1-4; D is uncertain. Germline V gives CDR1 LGHDT, CDR2 YNNKEL (reference sequence). The length of the CDR3 is 12 residues. V was trimmed by 2 bases and J by 7 bases, leaving 5 bases between them.

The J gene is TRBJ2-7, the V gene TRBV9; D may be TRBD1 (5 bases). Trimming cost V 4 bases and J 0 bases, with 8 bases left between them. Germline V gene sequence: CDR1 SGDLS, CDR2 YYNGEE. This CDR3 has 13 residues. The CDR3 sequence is CASSPTASYEQYF. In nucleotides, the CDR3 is TGTGCCAGCAGCCCGACAGCCTCCTACGAGCAGTACTTC.

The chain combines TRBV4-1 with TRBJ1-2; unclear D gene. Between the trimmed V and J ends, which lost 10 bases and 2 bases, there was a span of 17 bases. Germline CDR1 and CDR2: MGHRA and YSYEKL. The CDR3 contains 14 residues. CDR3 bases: TGCGCCACGACTCCCGAAAGCGACAACTATGGCTACACCTTC. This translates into CATTPESDNYGYTF.

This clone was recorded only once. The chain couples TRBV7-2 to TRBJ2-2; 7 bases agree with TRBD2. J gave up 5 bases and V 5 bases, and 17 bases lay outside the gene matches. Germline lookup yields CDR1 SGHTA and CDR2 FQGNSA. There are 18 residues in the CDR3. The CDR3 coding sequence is TGTGCCAGCAGCGCCACCACTGGGGGGGTCCCTGAGACCGGGGAGCTGTTTTTT. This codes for CASSATTGGVPETGELFF.

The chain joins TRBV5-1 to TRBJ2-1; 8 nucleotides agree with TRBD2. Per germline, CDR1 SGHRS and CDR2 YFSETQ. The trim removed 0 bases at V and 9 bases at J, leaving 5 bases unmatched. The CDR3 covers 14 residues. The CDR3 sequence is CASSLVSGRVEQFF. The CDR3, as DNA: TGCGCCAGCAGCTTGGTCTCCGGGAGGGTTGAGCAGTTCTTC.

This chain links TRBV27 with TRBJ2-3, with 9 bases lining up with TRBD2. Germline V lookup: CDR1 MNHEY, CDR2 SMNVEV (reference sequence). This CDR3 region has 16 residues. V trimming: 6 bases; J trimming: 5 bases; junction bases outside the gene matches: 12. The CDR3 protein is CASRPFVAGVGDTQYF. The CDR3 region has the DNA TGTGCCAGCAGGCCTTTCGTAGCGGGAGTAGGAGATACGCAGTATTTT.